This TCR beta chain was retrieved from a study of T-cell reconstitution after alpha-beta-depleted transplantation in children (dated by TCRdb to the mid-2010s). A note on the overall study: The study quantitatively tracked T-cell immune reconstitution after TCRalphabeta/CD19-depleted allogeneic hematopoietic cell transplantation in children using TCR repertoire profiling. General findings and caveats noted by the study authors: The frequencies of hyperexpanded clones fell over the following months, and after one year, T-cell counts and TCRbeta diversity were mostly attributed to newly produced T cells. In some patients, high TCRbeta diversity at day 60 was attributed to recipient T cells and intrathymic progenitors that had survived conditioning. The apparently early alphabetaT-cell count recovery about two months after transplant was reportedly dependent on only several hundred rapidly expanded clones derived from non-depleted graft cells.

The table lists this clonotype with a few counts. What this receptor recognizes is not known. Base-call qualities are not available, and no considerably larger clone is one nucleotide away. To prepare the library, PCR was applied. Data came from an Illumina HiSeq 2500. To normalize quantification of the TCRbeta repertoire, the TCR libraries were built with molecular barcoding that relied on unique molecular identifiers. TCRdb reran the public reads through fastp at Q25 and MiXCR, keeping productive beta chains. One record per CDR3 amino acid sequence lists the most common genes and DNA. The sample table contains about 510,000 distinct CDR3 sequences; only one count was recorded for about an eighth of them. The ten largest account for 14% of the sample. The treatment or condition label on this specimen signifies: allogeneic hematopoietic cell transplantation with graft depleted of TCRalphabeta T cells and CD19 B cells. TCRalphabeta/CD19-depleted allogeneic hematopoietic cell grafts were given to the transplant recipients, all of whom were children.

The CDR3 has 13 amino acids, counting the end cysteine and phenylalanine. Kept here is only the CDR3 DNA, which spans 39 bases and is read in frame from base 1. CDR1 MNHEY and CDR2 SVGEGT were looked up in the germline V gene. Trimming at the junction amounts to 4 bases on V and 2 bases on J, and the germline ends lie 8 bases apart. Material: PBMCs, mostly from graft donor cells, obtained 180 days after TCRalphabeta/CD19-depleted stem cell transplant. Recombination linked TRBV6-2 or TRBV6-3 to TRBJ1-2, and the D gene may be TRBD1, 5 bases matching. This TCR was sampled from a female patient under 10 years old who had a stem cell transplant for aplastic anemia, so the T cells may come from the graft donor. The DNA reads TGTGCCAGCAGTTCAGGGACCAACTATGGCTACACCTTC. This gives the protein CASSSGTNYGYTF.